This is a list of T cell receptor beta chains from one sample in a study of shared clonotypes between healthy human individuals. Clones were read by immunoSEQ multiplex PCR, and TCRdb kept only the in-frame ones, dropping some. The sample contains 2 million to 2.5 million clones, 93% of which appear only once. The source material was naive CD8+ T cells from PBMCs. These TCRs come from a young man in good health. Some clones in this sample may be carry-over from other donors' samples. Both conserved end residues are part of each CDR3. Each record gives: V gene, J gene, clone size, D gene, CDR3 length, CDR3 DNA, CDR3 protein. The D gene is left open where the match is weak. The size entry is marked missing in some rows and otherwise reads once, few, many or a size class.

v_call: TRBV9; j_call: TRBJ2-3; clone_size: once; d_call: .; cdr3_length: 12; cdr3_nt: TGTGCCAGCAGCCGCTCAGGAGATACGCAGTATTTT; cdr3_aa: CASSRSGDTQYF
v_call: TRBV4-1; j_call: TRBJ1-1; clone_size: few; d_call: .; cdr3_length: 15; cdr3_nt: TGCGCCAGCAGCCATGCCCACGGGGGGCTTAGTGAAGCTTTCTTT; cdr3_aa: CASSHAHGGLSEAFF
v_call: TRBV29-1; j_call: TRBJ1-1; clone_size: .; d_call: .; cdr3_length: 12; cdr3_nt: TGCAGCGTTCCCAGACAACACACTGAAGCTTTCTTT; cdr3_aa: CSVPRQHTEAFF
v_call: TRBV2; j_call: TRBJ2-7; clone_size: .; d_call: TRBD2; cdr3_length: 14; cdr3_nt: TGTGCCACCAAGGGGACTAGCGGGCACTACGAGCAGTACTTC; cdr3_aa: CATKGTSGHYEQYF
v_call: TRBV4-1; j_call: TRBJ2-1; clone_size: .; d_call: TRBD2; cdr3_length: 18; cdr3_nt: TGCGCCAGCAGCCAAGATCTCGGCGGGAGTTATTCCTACAATGAGCAGTTCTTC; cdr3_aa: CASSQDLGGSYSYNEQFF
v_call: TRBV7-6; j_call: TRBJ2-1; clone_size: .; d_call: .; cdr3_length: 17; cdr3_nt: TGTGCCAGCAGCTTAAGTAAGACCGGTAGCTCCTACAATGAGCAGTTCTTC; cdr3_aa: CASSLSKTGSSYNEQFF
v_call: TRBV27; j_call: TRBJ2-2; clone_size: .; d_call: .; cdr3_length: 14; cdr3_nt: TGTGCCAGCAGTTTTCGAGTGGGCACCGGGGAGCTGTTTTTT; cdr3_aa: CASSFRVGTGELFF
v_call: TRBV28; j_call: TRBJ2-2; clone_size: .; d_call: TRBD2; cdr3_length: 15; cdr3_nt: TGTGCCAGCAGTTTTTCGCCGGGGGGCACCGGGGAGCTGTTTTTT; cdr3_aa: CASSFSPGGTGELFF
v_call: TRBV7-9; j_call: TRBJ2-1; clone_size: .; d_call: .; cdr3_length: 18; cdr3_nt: TGTGCCAGCAGCTTACCCTCCCGCCCGGGAGAGGGGGACAATGAGCAGTTCTTC; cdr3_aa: CASSLPSRPGEGDNEQFF
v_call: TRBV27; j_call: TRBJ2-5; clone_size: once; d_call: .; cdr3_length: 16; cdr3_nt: TGTGCCAGCAGTTTTGTGGGGGGCGCCTATCAAGAGACCCAGTACTTC; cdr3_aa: CASSFVGGAYQETQYF
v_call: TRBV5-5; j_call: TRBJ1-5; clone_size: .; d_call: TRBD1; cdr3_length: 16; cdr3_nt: TGTGCCAGCAGCTCAAACATTCTGACAGGGTCCCAGCCCCAGCATTTT; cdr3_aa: CASSSNILTGSQPQHF
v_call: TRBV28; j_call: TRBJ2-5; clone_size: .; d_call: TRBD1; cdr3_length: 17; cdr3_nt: TGTGCCAGCACCCAATTGACAGGGATTATGATTGAGGAGACCCAGTACTTC; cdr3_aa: CASTQLTGIMIEETQYF
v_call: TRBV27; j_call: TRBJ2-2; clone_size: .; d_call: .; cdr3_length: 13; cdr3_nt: TGTGCCAGCAGTTACACCTACACCGGGGAGCTGTTTTTT; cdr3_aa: CASSYTYTGELFF
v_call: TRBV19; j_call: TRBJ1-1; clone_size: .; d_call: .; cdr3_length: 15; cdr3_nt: TGTGCCAGTAGTACTAAACAGAGTCTGAACACTGAAGCTTTCTTT; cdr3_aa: CASSTKQSLNTEAFF
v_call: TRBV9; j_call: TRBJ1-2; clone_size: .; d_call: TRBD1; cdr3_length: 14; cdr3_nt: TGTGCCAGCAGCGTAAGACAGGGCAACTATGGCTACACCTTC; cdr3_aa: CASSVRQGNYGYTF
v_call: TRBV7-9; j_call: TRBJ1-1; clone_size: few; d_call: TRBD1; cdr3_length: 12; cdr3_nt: TGTGCCAGCAGCCCCCAGGGGGCGCGAGCTTTCTTT; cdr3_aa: CASSPQGARAFF
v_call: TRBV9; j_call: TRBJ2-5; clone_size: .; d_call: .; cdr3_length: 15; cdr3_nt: TGTGCCAGCAGCGTAGCCGGGACTCTACAAGAGACCCAGTACTTC; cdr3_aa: CASSVAGTLQETQYF
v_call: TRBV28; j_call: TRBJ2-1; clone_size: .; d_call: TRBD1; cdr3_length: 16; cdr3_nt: TGTGCCAGCAGCCAGGACCGGGACAGGGGGTGGAATGAGCAGTTCTTC; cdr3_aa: CASSQDRDRGWNEQFF
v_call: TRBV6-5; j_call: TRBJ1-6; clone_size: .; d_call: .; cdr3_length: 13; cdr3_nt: TGTGCCAGCAGCCCCCAGGGAAATTCACCCCTCCACTTT; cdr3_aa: CASSPQGNSPLHF